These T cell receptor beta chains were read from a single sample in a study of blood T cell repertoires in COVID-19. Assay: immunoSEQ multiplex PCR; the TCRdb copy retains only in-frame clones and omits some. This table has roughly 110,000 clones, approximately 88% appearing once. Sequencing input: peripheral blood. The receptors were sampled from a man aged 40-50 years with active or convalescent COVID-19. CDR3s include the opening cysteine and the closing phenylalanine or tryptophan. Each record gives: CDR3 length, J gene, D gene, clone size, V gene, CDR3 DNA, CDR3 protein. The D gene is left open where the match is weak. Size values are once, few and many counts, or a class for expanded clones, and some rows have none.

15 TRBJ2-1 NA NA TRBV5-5 TGTGCCAGCAGCTTATTAAGCGGATCCTACAATGAGCAGTTCTTC CASSLLSGSYNEQFF
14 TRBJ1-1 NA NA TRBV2 TGTGCCAGCCTGCTAGCGGGTATGAACACTGAAGCTTTCTTT CASLLAGMNTEAFF
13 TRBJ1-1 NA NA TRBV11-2 TGTGCCAGCAGTCCTCGACTGAGCACTGAAGCTTTCTTT CASSPRLSTEAFF
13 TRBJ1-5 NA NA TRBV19 TGTGCCAGTAGTATAGATCGGGGTCAGCCCCAGCATTTT CASSIDRGQPQHF
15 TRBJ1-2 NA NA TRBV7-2 TGTGCCAGCAGCTTAGATCAGGGGAGTAACTATGGCTACACCTTC CASSLDQGSNYGYTF
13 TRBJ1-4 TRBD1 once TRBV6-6 TGTGCCAGCCGACAGGGGGTTTCGGGAAAACTGTTTTTT CASRQGVSGKLFF
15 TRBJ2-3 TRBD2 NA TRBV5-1 TGCGCCAGCAGCTTGGACGGACTAGGCACAGATACGCAGTATTTT CASSLDGLGTDTQYF
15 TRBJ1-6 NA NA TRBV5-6 TGTGCCAGCAGCTTTACCAGCTCCTATAATTCACCCCTCCACTTT CASSFTSSYNSPLHF
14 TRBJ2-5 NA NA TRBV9 TGTGCCAGCAGCGTAGCGGGCGGGAAAGAGACCCAGTACTTC CASSVAGGKETQYF
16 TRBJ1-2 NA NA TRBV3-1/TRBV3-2 TGTGCCAGCAGCCAAGTGTATCGGCAGAGGGACTATGGCTACACCTTC CASSQVYRQRDYGYTF
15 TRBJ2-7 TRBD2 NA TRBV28 TGTGCCAGCAGTTTAGGAGGCGGGGGAATCTACGAGCAGTACTTC CASSLGGGGIYEQYF
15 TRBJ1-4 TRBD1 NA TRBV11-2 TGTGCCGGCAGCCGTGAAGGGGGCCGGGGGGAAAAACTGTTTTTT CAGSREGGRGEKLFF
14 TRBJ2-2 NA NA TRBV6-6 TGTGCCAGCAGTTATGGGGGGTGGTCCGGGGAGCTGTTTTTT CASSYGGWSGELFF
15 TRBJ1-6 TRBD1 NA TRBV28 TGTGCCAGCACCTTGGGAGACAGGGAAAATTCACCCCTCCACTTT CASTLGDRENSPLHF
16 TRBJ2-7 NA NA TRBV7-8 TGTGCCAGCAGCTTAGTGAGTTTAGGCGGGGCCTACGAGCAGTACTTC CASSLVSLGGAYEQYF
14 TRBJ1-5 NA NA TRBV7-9 TGTGCCAGCAGCCCAAACAGCTACAATCAGCCCCAGCATTTT CASSPNSYNQPQHF
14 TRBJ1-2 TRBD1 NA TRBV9 TGTGCCAGCAGAAGACAGGGAAGCGACTATGGCTACACCTTC CASRRQGSDYGYTF
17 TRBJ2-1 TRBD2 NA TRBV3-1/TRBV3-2 TGTGCCAGCAGCCCTCCGGAACGAGCGGGAGGTAGGAATGAGCAGTTCTTC CASSPPERAGGRNEQFF
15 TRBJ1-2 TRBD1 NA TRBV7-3 TGTGCCAGCAGCTCCCCAGACAGGGTAATTAATGGCTACACCTTC CASSSPDRVINGYTF